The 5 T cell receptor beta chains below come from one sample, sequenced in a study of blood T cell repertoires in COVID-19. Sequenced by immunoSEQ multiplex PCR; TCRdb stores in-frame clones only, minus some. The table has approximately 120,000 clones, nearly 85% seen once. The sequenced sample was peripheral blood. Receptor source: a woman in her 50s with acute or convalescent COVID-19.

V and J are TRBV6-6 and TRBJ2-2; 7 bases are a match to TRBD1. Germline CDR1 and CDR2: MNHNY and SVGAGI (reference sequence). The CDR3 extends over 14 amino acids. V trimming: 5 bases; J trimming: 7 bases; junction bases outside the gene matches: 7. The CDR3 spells CASSPTGEIGELFF. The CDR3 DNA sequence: TGTGCCAGCAGTCCCACAGGGGAGATCGGGGAGCTGTTTTTT.

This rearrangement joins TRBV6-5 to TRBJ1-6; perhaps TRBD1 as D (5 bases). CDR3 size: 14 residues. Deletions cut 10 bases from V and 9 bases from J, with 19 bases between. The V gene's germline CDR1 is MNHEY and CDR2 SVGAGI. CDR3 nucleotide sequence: TGTGCCACCACCTTAGGGGCGGCTGGTTCACCCCTCCACTTT. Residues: CATTLGAAGSPLHF.

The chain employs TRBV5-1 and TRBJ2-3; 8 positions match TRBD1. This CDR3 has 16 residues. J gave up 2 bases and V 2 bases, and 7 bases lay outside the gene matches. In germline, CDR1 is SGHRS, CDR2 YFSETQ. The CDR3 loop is CASSLLAGGNTDTQYF. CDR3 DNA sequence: TGCGCCAGCAGCTTATTGGCAGGGGGCAACACAGATACGCAGTATTTT. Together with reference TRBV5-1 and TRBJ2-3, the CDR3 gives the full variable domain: KAGVTQTPRYLIKTRGQQVTLSCSPISGHRSVSWYQQTPGQGLQFLFEYFSETQRNKGNFPGRFSGRQFSNSRSEMNVSTLELGDSALYLCASSLLAGGNTDTQYFGPGTRLTVL.

The CDR3 spells CASSFLPGQGSFNYGYTF. Here the CDR3 DNA reads TGTGCCAGCTCTTTCCTACCGGGACAGGGGTCGTTTAACTATGGCTACACCTTC. V gene TRBV18 combines with J gene TRBJ1-2, with 10 bases aligning to TRBD1. Per germline, CDR1 KGHSH and CDR2 LQKENI. With 6 bases clipped from V and 1 base from J, the junction kept 14 bases outside the gene matches. CDR3 size: 18 residues. The variable domain in full, completed from reference TRBV18 and TRBJ1-2, reads NAGVMQNPRHLVRRRGQEARLRCSPMKGHSHVYWYRQLPEEGLKFMVYLQKENIIDESGMPKERFSAEFPKEGPSILRIQQVVRGDSAAYFCASSFLPGQGSFNYGYTFGSGTRLTVV.

CDR3 in amino acids: CASSLGQQIMNTEAFF. For the CDR3, the DNA is TGTGCCAGCAGCTTAGGGCAACAGATAATGAACACTGAAGCTTTCTTT. V is TRBV11-1 and J is TRBJ1-1, with D hard to call. CDR3 length: 16 amino acids. Per germline, CDR1 SGHAT and CDR2 FQDESV (reference sequence). The V end lost 1 base, the J end lost 0 bases, and 12 bases lay between the germline ends.